One sample yielded the 28 T cell receptor beta chains listed below, sequenced in a study of blood T cells in healthy people across ages. Primers used in a second PCR of roughly 6 to 11 cycles were a sample-barcoded 5' primer and a J-beta primer mix. TCRdb used MiXCR to reprocess the 5' RACE reads, holding one entry per CDR3 protein. The data hold about 1,000,000 distinct CDR3 sequences, with around 43% observed a single time. The source material was blood. Source of these receptors: a woman aged 60 to 75 in good health.

The chain links TRBV29-1 to TRBJ2-3, with 10 bases aligning to TRBD2. The CDR3 extends over 15 amino acids. Trimming took 6 bases from V and 2 from J; bases not matched to a gene: 8. Germline lookup yields CDR1 SQVTM and CDR2 ANQGSEA. The CDR3 spells CSVHSGRAITDTQYF. CDR3 in DNA: TGCAGCGTCCACAGCGGGAGGGCCATCACAGATACGCAGTATTTT.

This clonotype came up a few times. The chain employs TRBV12-3 or TRBV12-4 and TRBJ1-1; D remains unclear. The V end lost 11 bases, the J end lost 8 bases, and 21 bases lay between the germline ends. The CDR3 covers 13 residues. The CDR3 reads CACCRTGGAEAFF. DNA for the CDR3: TGTGCCTGCTGTCGGACCGGAGGTGCAGAAGCTTTCTTT.

This clonotype has just a few counts. The chain recombines TRBV28 with TRBJ2-1; 8 bases map to TRBD1. This CDR3 has 13 amino acids. With V trimmed by 7 bases and J by 9 bases, 8 bases remained unmatched. Germline CDR1 and CDR2: MDHEN and SYDVKM. The CDR3 here is CASKQGGISEQFF. DNA of the CDR3: TGTGCCAGCAAACAGGGGGGAATCAGTGAGCAGTTCTTC.

This chain connects TRBV6-5 to TRBJ2-7; D is perhaps TRBD1 (5 bases). This CDR3 spans 14 amino acids. The germline gives CDR1 MNHEY, CDR2 SVGAGI. Trimming took 6 bases from V and 2 from J, leaving 14 bases between them. In nucleotides, the CDR3 is TGTGCCAGCAGGGCAGGGCCCTCTGCCTACGAGCAGTACTTC. It translates to CASRAGPSAYEQYF.

This clonotype has ten or more counts. The rearrangement uses TRBV7-8 and TRBJ1-5, with D unclear. The CDR3 is made up of 12 amino acids. Germline CDR1 reads SGHVS; CDR2 reads FQNEAQ. V dropped 3 bases and J dropped 5 bases, with 5 bases sitting between them. The CDR3 bases are TGTGCCAGCAGCTTCCCTGATCAGCCCCAGCATTTT. Translating gives CASSFPDQPQHF.

The CDR3 bases are TGTGCCAGCAGCTCTTGGACAGGGGAAACCTATGGCTACACCTTC. Amino acid sequence: CASSSWTGETYGYTF. The V call is TRBV11-2, the J call TRBJ1-2; the match to TRBD1 covers 9 bases. CDR3 length: 15 residues. The germline V gene has CDR1 SGHAT and CDR2 FQNNGV. J gave up 4 bases and V 4 bases, and 7 bases lay outside the gene matches.

DNA of the CDR3: TGTGCCAGCAGCCAATTAGACGGCCCCCAAGCTTTCTTT. Residues: CASSQLDGPQAFF. This sequence joins TRBV9 and TRBJ1-1; D is uncertain. Trimming stripped 4 bases from V and 9 bases from J, with 16 bases between. The CDR3 is 13 amino acids. CDR1 is SGDLS and CDR2 is YYNGEE in the germline V gene.

As DNA, the CDR3 is TGTGCCAGCACCCGCCGGGAGGATACGCAGTATTTT. The encoded protein is CASTRREDTQYF. The chain recombines TRBV5-8 with TRBJ2-3, with a tentative D call TRBD2 (6 bases). This CDR3 contains 12 residues. V was pared by 6 bases and J by 6 bases, with 11 bases between. The germline CDR1 and CDR2 sequences are SGHTS and YDEGEE.

V usage is TRBV5-1 and J usage is TRBJ2-7; TRBD1 matches 8 bases. Germline CDR1 reads SGHRS; CDR2 reads YFSETQ. Unmatched junction bases numbered 8, after V lost 4 bases and J lost 2 bases. The CDR3 extends over 15 amino acids. DNA of the CDR3: TGCGCCAGCAGCGGGAAACAGGGGGTCCCCTACGAGCAGTACTTC. It encodes CASSGKQGVPYEQYF.

The chain links TRBV20-1 to TRBJ2-1; D is perhaps TRBD1 (5 bases). CDR3 size: 15 residues. With 5 bases removed from V and 5 bases from J, the gap between germline ends came to 19 bases. From germline, CDR1 is DFQATT and CDR2 SNEGSKA (reference sequence). As DNA, the CDR3 is TGCAGTGCTCGACAGTTAGCTGACGTAAACAATGAGCAGTTCTTC. Its translation is CSARQLADVNNEQFF.

This clonotype was recorded once. The chain's CDR3 is CASSSGQGAGGYTF. CDR3 nucleotides: TGTGCCAGCAGCTCAGGACAGGGGGCGGGGGGCTACACCTTC. The chain carries TRBV12-3 or TRBV12-4 and TRBJ1-2, with 11 bases matching TRBD1. CDR3 size: 14 residues. V was pared by 6 bases and J by 8 bases, with 8 bases of the junction left unmatched.

Notes on this clonotype: One end of the junction does not line up with germline, which may come from a read error. The V call is TRBV29-1, the J call TRBJ1-4; D may be TRBD1 (6 bases). The CDR3 consists of 13 residues. Germline CDR1 is SQVTM and CDR2 is ANQGSEA. DNA for the CDR3: TGCAGCGCCAGGGAGGGGGGCGCCGAAAGACTGTTTTTT. Translating it yields CSAREGGAERLFF.

The rearrangement links TRBV7-7 to TRBJ2-3; 9 bases are shared with TRBD1. With V trimmed by 5 bases and J by 0 bases, 9 bases remained unmatched. The CDR3 runs 17 residues. Per the germline V gene, CDR1 is SSHAT and CDR2 is FNYEAQ (reference sequence). CDR3 residues: CASSRPGQGKSTDTQYF. The CDR3 DNA is TGTGCCAGCAGCCGTCCGGGACAGGGAAAGAGCACAGATACGCAGTATTTT.

V gene TRBV27 combines with J gene TRBJ2-7; TRBD2 is a possible D gene (5 bases). From germline, CDR1 is MNHEY and CDR2 SMNVEV (reference sequence). The CDR3 totals 15 residues. V was trimmed by 4 bases and J by 2 bases, leaving 15 bases between them. The CDR3 DNA is TGTGCCAGCAGTTCTCAGACTACCGGTACCTACGAGCAGTACTTC. This gives the protein CASSSQTTGTYEQYF.

This clonotype showed up many times. One end of the junction fails to match germline, which may point to a read error. CDR3: CASSFGQGDYEQYF. The CDR3 coding sequence is TGTGCCAGCAGTTTTGGACAGGGTGACTACGAGCAGTACTTC. The gene calls are TRBV5-1 and TRBJ2-7; 8 bases are shared with TRBD1. CDR1 and CDR2 (germline): SGHRS, YFSETQ. The CDR3 is made up of 14 amino acids.

The DNA of the CDR3 is TGTGCCAGCTCGCAGGACAGGGCCCCGGGGTGGCCCCAGCATTTT. It specifies CASSQDRAPGWPQHF. V gene TRBV18 combines with J gene TRBJ1-5, with TRBD1 matching over 8 bases. Germline V gene data show CDR1 as KGHSH and CDR2 as LQKENI. The CDR3 runs 15 residues. The ends lost 6 bases at V and 9 bases at J; junction bases unmatched: 13.

As for this clonotype: The junction differs from germline at one of its ends, possibly a read error. This sequence joins TRBV4-1 and TRBJ2-6, with D perhaps matching TRBD2 (6 bases). Germline CDR1 is MGHRA and CDR2 is YSYEKL. The CDR3 sequence is 16 residues long. In nucleotides, the CDR3 is TGCGCCAGCAGTCAAGCGGGCAGGGCTGGGGCCAACGTCCTGACTTTC. It encodes CASSQAGRAGANVLTF.

There are many counts of this clonotype. The rearrangement links TRBV7-9 to TRBJ2-7; D is unclear. Trimming stripped 4 bases from V and 2 bases from J, with 6 bases between. The length of the CDR3 is 12 residues. Germline assignment: CDR1 SEHNR and CDR2 FQNEAQ (reference sequence). CDR3 loop: CASSSSAYEQYF. The DNA of the CDR3 is TGTGCCAGCAGCTCCTCTGCCTACGAGCAGTACTTC.

The genes are TRBV30 and TRBJ2-7; 9 nucleotides align to TRBD1. Trimming removed 1 base from V and 5 bases from J; junction bases left unmatched: 3. The germline V gene encodes CDR1 GTSNPN and CDR2 SVGIG (reference sequence). The CDR3 has 13 residues. The CDR3 DNA reads as TGTGCCTGGAGTGGGAACAGGGGGCACGAGCAGTACTTC. Its protein product is CAWSGNRGHEQYF.

The chain combines TRBV6-1 with TRBJ2-7, with D perhaps TRBD1 or TRBD2 (6 bases each). The CDR3 sequence is 20 residues long. Trimming took 5 bases from V and 0 from J, leaving 29 bases between them. The germline V gene has CDR1 MNHNS and CDR2 SASEGT. The CDR3 here is CASSRPYRLLGGGASYEQYF. CDR3 bases: TGTGCCAGCAGTCGACCTTACCGTCTGTTGGGGGGCGGGGCCTCCTACGAGCAGTACTTC.

This chain connects TRBV24-1 to TRBJ2-3; unclear D gene. Trimming pared 0 bases from V and 0 bases from J, leaving 9 bases between. This CDR3 has 16 residues. Germline CDR1 and CDR2: KGHDR and SFDVKD. The CDR3 reads CATSDLMVGSTDTQYF. CDR3 DNA sequence: TGTGCCACCAGTGATTTGATGGTTGGGAGCACAGATACGCAGTATTTT.

CDR3 loop: CASSSVGTPVYF. CDR3 bases: TGTGCCAGCAGTTCAGTGGGGACCCCCGTGTACTTC. J is TRBJ2-7 and V is TRBV28; D may be TRBD1 or TRBD2 (5 bases each). The V and J ends lost 4 bases and 12 bases respectively, with 16 bases between them. Germline V gives CDR1 MDHEN, CDR2 SYDVKM. This CDR3 has 12 amino acids.

This clonotype has a single count. The chain combines TRBV20-1 with TRBJ2-7, with TRBD2 matching over 11 bases. CDR3 length: 15 amino acids. The V gene end was trimmed by 5 bases and the J gene end by 3 bases; junction bases not matched to a gene: 9. In germline, CDR1 is DFQATT, CDR2 SNEGSKA (reference sequence). In DNA form, the CDR3 reads TGCAGTGCTCCCCGGACTAGCGGGCCCAGCTACGAGCAGTACTTC. It is translated as CSAPRTSGPSYEQYF.

Remarks on this clonotype: A read error is possible here, since a much larger clone lies one base away. The J gene is TRBJ2-1, the V gene TRBV15; TRBD1 is a possible D gene (5 bases). The J call is doubtful: the DNA matches TRBJ2-7 better. Per germline, CDR1 LNHNV and CDR2 YYDKDF (reference sequence). The CDR3 is 16 amino acids. The CDR3 sequence is CATSRAPGGHSNEQYF. DNA of the CDR3: TGTGCCACCAGCAGAGCCCCGGGTGGACATAGCAATGAGCAGTACTTC.

This clonotype has only a few counts. This chain uses TRBV5-5 with TRBJ2-5, with D possibly TRBD2 on 5 matching bases. This CDR3 comprises 16 residues. The germline V and J ends were trimmed by 0 bases and 2 bases, with 14 bases remaining between them. CDR1 is SGHKS and CDR2 is YYEKEE in the germline V gene (reference sequence). The CDR3 DNA is TGTGCCAGCAGCTTGGCCCCGGCTAGCAGGCAAGAGACCCAGTACTTC. Its translation: CASSLAPASRQETQYF.

In the case of this clonotype: The junction differs from germline at one of its ends, possibly a read error. The chain carries TRBV6-1 and TRBJ2-1, with D maybe TRBD1 (6 bases). The CDR3 extends over 12 amino acids. Looked up from germline, CDR1 is MNHNS and CDR2 is SASEGT. The CDR3 here is CASSAAGDERFF. The CDR3 DNA is TGTGCCAGCAGTGCCGCAGGGGATGAGCGGTTCTTC.

This clonotype has only a few counts. This chain links TRBV12-3 or TRBV12-4 with TRBJ2-5; 9 bases agree with TRBD1. The CDR3 is made up of 14 amino acids. V shed 5 bases, J shed 9 bases, and the junction held 10 bases outside the gene matches. The CDR3 nucleotides are TGTGCCAGCAGTCCTGATACAGGGGGCCCCCCCCAGTACTTC. It encodes CASSPDTGGPPQYF.

This chain connects TRBV7-9 to TRBJ1-2, with D possibly TRBD1 on 5 matching bases. Trimming pared 5 bases from V and 4 bases from J, leaving 11 bases between. Germline V CDR1 and CDR2: SEHNR, FQNEAQ (reference sequence). This CDR3 is 13 amino acids long. The CDR3 spells CASSPLDSYGYTF. CDR3 DNA sequence: TGTGCCAGCAGCCCCCTCGACAGCTATGGCTACACCTTC.